This TCR beta chain is drawn from a study of T cell changes during pregnancy in multiple sclerosis. Sequencing used immunoSEQ multiplex PCR; TCRdb keeps in-frame clones, though not all of them. The sample has some 69,000 clones, more than 80% seen once; the top ten hold approximately 2%. Deletions cut 9 bases from V and 4 bases from J, with 15 bases between. This CDR3 has 14 amino acids. From germline, CDR1 is SEHNR and CDR2 FQNEAQ (reference sequence). The TCR sequence derives from a female donor in good health, enrolled as a control in a pregnancy study. The input for sequencing was peripheral blood, taken in the second trimester of pregnancy. This chain links TRBV7-9 with TRBJ2-2; the D gene is possibly TRBD1 (5 bases). The CDR3 DNA reads as TGTGCCAGTCCTGGGCAGGGATCCACCGGGGAGCTGTTTTTT. Translation: CASPGQGSTGELFF.